This is a list of T cell receptor beta chains from one sample in a study of cytomegalovirus exposure and HLA in healthy donors. The repertoire was sequenced with immunoSEQ multiplex PCR; TCRdb's copy has only in-frame clones and lacks some. The data hold around 100,000 clones, with under 80% observed a single time. The sequenced sample was PBMCs. Source of these receptors: a woman under 30 in good health and CMV-seropositive. CDR3s include the opening cysteine and the closing phenylalanine or tryptophan. The D gene is left open where the match is weak. Some rows mark clone size as missing; the rest say once, few, many or name a class of expanded clone.

J: TRBJ2-2; V: TRBV7-9; D: NA; size: NA; DNA: TGTGCCAGCAGCTTAGCGCGAGTAACCGGGGAGCTGTTTTTT; CDR3: CASSLARVTGELFF
J: TRBJ2-5; V: TRBV2; D: TRBD1; size: NA; DNA: TGTGCCAGCACGGGGACAGGGGGATTGGTTTTTATGGAGACCCAGTACTTC; CDR3: CASTGTGGLVFMETQYF
J: TRBJ2-7; V: TRBV5-1; D: TRBD1; size: few; DNA: TGCGCCAGCAGCTTAGGGACAGGGGGCTACGAGCAGTACTTC; CDR3: CASSLGTGGYEQYF
J: TRBJ1-2; V: TRBV20-1; D: NA; size: NA; DNA: TGCAGTACCGGGACACTTGGTGGCTACACCTTC; CDR3: CSTGTLGGYTF
J: TRBJ2-7; V: TRBV6-1; D: NA; size: NA; DNA: TGTGCCAGCAGTCGAACAAGCTCCTACGAGCAGTACTTC; CDR3: CASSRTSSYEQYF
J: TRBJ2-2; V: TRBV18; D: TRBD1; size: NA; DNA: TGTGCCAGCTCACCAGGACAGGGGCACACCGGGGAGCTGTTTTTT; CDR3: CASSPGQGHTGELFF
J: TRBJ2-1; V: TRBV25-1; D: TRBD2; size: NA; DNA: TGTGCCAGCGGGGCCCGCCTAGCGGGATACAATGAGCAGTTCTTC; CDR3: CASGARLAGYNEQFF
J: TRBJ1-4; V: TRBV18; D: NA; size: NA; DNA: TGTGCCAGCTCCCACCTTCAGGCAGGGGCAACTAATGAAAAACTGTTTTTT; CDR3: CASSHLQAGATNEKLFF
J: TRBJ1-1; V: TRBV9; D: NA; size: NA; DNA: TGTGCCAGCAGCGTGACACGGACATTCGCCACTGAAGCTTTCTTT; CDR3: CASSVTRTFATEAFF
J: TRBJ2-7; V: TRBV6-5; D: NA; size: NA; DNA: TGTGCCAGCAGCCCGAACCGGGAAATCTACGAGCAGTACTTC; CDR3: CASSPNREIYEQYF
J: TRBJ2-7; V: TRBV28; D: TRBD2; size: NA; DNA: TGTGCCAGCAGTACGCCGGGGGGGACCTACGAGCAGTACTTC; CDR3: CASSTPGGTYEQYF
J: TRBJ2-7; V: TRBV6-1; D: NA; size: NA; DNA: TGTGCCAGCAGTGAAGCGTCGGCAGGGTCCTACGAGCAGTACTTC; CDR3: CASSEASAGSYEQYF
J: TRBJ1-1; V: TRBV7-2; D: NA; size: few; DNA: TGTGCCAGCAGCTTAGTTGCGGACACTGAAGCTTTCTTT; CDR3: CASSLVADTEAFF
J: TRBJ1-5; V: TRBV7-9; D: TRBD1; size: NA; DNA: TGTGCCAGCAGCTACCAGCAAACAGGGGAGCCCCAGCATTTT; CDR3: CASSYQQTGEPQHF
J: TRBJ2-1; V: TRBV7-9; D: TRBD1; size: NA; DNA: TGTGCCAGCACCCTAATTGGGACAGGGTATTACAATGAGCAGTTCTTC; CDR3: CASTLIGTGYYNEQFF
J: TRBJ1-4; V: TRBV13; D: TRBD1; size: NA; DNA: TGTGCCAGCAGCTTCTACAGGGGCTTGAATGAAAAACTGTTTTTT; CDR3: CASSFYRGLNEKLFF